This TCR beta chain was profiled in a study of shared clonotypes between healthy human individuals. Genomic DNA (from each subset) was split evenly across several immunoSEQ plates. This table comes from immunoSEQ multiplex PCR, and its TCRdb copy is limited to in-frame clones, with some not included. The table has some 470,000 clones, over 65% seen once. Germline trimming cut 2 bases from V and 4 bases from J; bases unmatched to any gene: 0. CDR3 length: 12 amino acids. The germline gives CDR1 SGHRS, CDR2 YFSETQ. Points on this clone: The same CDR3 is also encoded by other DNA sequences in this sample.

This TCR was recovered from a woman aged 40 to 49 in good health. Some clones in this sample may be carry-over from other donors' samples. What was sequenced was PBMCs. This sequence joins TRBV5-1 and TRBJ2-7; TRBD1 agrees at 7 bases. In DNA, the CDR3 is TGCGCCAGCAGCTTACAGGGGTACGAGCAGTACTTC. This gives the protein CASSLQGYEQYF.